The sequence of this T cell receptor (beta chain) was determined in a study of blood T cell repertoires in COVID-19. Overall study context: The cDNA or gDNA used as material had been derived from T cells, B-cell-depleted T cells, or PBMCs.

As handled by the study authors: Amplified reference gene primers provided the basis for estimating nucleated cell counts. Generated by immunoSEQ multiplex PCR, the TCRdb table keeps only in-frame clones and is missing some. V, J and clone size are taken as reported in that table, and D and trimming were inferred from the DNA itself. The sample contains around 330,000 clones, roughly 88% of which appear only once. This TCR derives from a woman between 45 and 60 years old with active or convalescent COVID-19. The sequenced sample consisted of peripheral blood.

CDR3 coding DNA: TGTGCCAGCAGCCCCAGGGGAGGGATGAACACTGAAGCTTTCTTT. Amino acid sequence: CASSPRGGMNTEAFF. The chain combines TRBV9 with TRBJ1-1; D possibly corresponds to TRBD1 (6 bases). V was trimmed by 4 bases and J by 0 bases, leaving 13 bases between them. Germline V gene lookup returns CDR1 SGDLS and CDR2 YYNGEE. This CDR3 is 15 amino acids long. The full variable domain, with the rest looked up from reference TRBV9 and TRBJ1-1, is DSGVTQTPKHLITATGQRVTLRCSPRSGDLSVYWYQQSLDQGLQFLIQYYNGEERAKGNILERFSAQQFPDLHSELNLSSLELGDSALYFCASSPRGGMNTEAFFGQGTRLTVV.